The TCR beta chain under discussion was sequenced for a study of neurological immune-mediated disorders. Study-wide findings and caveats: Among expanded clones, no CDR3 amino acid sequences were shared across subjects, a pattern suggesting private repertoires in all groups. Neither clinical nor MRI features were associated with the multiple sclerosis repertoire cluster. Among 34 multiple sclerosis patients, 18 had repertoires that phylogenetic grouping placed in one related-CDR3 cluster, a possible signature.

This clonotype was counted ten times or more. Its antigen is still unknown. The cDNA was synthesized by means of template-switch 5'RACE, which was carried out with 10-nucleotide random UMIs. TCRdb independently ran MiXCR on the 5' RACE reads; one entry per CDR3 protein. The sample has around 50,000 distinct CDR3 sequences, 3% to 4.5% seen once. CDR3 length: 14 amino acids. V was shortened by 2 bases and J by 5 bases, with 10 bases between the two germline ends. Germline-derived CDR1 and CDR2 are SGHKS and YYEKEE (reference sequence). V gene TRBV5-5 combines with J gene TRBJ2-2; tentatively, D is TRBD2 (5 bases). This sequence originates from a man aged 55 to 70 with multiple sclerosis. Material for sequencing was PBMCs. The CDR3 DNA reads TGTGCCAGCAGCTTTCCCTCGGGGACCGGGGAGCTGTTTTTT. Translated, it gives CASSFPSGTGELFF. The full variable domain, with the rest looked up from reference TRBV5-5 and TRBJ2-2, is DAGVTQSPTHLIKTRGQQVTLRCSPISGHKSVSWYQQVLGQGPQFIFQYYEKEERGRGNFPDRFSARQFPNYSSELNVNALLLGDSALYLCASSFPSGTGELFFGEGSRLTVL.